This T cell receptor beta chain was retrieved from a study of blood T cell repertoires in COVID-19. About the study: The United States, Italy and Spain supplied acute and convalescent COVID-19 samples. PBMCs, B-cell-depleted T cells, or T cells were the source of the cDNA or gDNA that made up the material.

How the authors handled the data: By means of reference gene primer amplification, nucleated cell counts were estimated. Method: immunoSEQ multiplex PCR; TCRdb's copy keeps in-frame clones and lacks some. V, J and clone size are those of that table, while D and trimming were read from the DNA. The sample holds under 350,000 clones; around nine tenths are singletons and the top ten take 1% to 1.5%. Per the germline V gene, CDR1 is LGHNA and CDR2 is YNFKEQ. Losses at the gene ends were 4 bases for V and 3 bases for J; bases not matched to a gene: 9. This CDR3 region has 17 residues. The TCR sequence derives from a man between 65 and 85 years old with acute or convalescent COVID-19. The specimen sequenced was peripheral blood. The genes are TRBV4-2 and TRBJ2-1, with 10 positions matching TRBD2. For the CDR3, the DNA is TGTGCCAGCAGCCTAGAGCTAGCGGGAGTGTTCTACAATGAGCAGTTCTTC. This sequence encodes CASSLELAGVFYNEQFF.